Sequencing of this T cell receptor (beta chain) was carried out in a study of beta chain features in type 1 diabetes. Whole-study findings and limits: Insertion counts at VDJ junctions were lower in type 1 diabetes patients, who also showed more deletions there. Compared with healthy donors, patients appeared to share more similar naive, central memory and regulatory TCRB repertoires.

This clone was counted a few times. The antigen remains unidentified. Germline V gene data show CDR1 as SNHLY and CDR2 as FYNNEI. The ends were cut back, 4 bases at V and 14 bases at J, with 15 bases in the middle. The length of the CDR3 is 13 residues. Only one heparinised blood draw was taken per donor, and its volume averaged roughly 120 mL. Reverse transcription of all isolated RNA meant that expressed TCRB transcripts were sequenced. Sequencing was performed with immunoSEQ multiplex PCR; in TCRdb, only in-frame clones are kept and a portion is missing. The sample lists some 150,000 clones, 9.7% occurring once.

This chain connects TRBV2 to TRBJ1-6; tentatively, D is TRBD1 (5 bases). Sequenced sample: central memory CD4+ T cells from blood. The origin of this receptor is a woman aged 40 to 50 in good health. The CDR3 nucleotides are TGTGCCAGCAGTGGGGACGGTCGGGGGACCCTCCACTTT. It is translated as CASSGDGRGTLHF.